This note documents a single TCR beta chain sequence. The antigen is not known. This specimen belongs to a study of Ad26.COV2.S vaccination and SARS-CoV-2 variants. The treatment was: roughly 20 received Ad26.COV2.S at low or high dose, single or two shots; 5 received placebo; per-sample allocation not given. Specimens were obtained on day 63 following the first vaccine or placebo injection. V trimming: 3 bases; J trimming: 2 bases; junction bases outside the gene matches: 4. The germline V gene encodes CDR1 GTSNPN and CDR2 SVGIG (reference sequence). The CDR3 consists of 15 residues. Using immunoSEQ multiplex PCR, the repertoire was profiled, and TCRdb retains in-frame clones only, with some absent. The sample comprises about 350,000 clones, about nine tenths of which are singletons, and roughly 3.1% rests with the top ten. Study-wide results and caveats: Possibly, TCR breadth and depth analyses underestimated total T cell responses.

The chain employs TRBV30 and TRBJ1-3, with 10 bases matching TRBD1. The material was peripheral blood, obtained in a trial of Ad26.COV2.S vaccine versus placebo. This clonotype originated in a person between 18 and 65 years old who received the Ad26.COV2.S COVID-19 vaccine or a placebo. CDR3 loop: CAWRGQGLAGNTIYF. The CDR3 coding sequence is TGTGCCTGGAGGGGACAGGGGCTTGCTGGAAACACCATATATTTT.